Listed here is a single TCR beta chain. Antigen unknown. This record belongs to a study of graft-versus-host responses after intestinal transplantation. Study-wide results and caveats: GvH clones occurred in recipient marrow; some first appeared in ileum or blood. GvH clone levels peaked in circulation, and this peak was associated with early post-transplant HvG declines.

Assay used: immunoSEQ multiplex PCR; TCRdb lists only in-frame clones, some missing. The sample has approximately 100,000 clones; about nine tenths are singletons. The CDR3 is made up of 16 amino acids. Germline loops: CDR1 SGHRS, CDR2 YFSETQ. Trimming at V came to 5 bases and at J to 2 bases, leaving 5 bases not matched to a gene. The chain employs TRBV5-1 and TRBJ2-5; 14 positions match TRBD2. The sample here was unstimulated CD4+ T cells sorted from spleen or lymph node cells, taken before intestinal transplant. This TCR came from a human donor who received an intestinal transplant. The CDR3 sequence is CASRRTSGGIQETQYF. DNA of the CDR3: TGCGCCAGCAGGAGGACTAGCGGGGGGATTCAAGAGACCCAGTACTTC.